The 11 T cell receptor beta chains below were found in one sample sequenced in a study of molecular identifiers for immune sequencing clone quantification. TCRdb independently ran MiXCR on the PCR reads; one entry per CDR3 protein. The data show 350,000 or so distinct CDR3 sequences, with roughly a fifth seen just once and 0.7% to 0.9% held by the top ten. The material sequenced was naive CD8+ T cells from blood, with Jurkat cell RNA spiked in. The subset: FACS-sorted CD8+CD4-CCR7+CD45RA+ naive T cells. Receptor source: a human donor in good health. Some libraries in this study had Jurkat cell RNA spiked in.

This clonotype was detected many times. The rearrangement links TRBV11-2 to TRBJ2-1; 11 bases align to TRBD2. Germline lookup yields CDR1 SGHAT and CDR2 FQNNGV. V gave up 1 base and J gave up 8 bases; unmatched junction bases: 4. The CDR3 has 15 residues. CDR3 protein: CASSLGPSGGHEQFF. The DNA of the CDR3 is TGTGCCAGCAGCTTAGGGCCTAGCGGGGGGCATGAGCAGTTCTTC.

This clonotype was counted ten times or more. The rearrangement uses TRBV29-1 and TRBJ2-7; D perhaps matches TRBD2 (6 bases). Germline CDR1 SQVTM, CDR2 ANQGSEA. This CDR3 spans 14 amino acids. Trimming took off 5 bases at V and 4 bases at J, with 18 bases between the two ends. CDR3 DNA: TGCAGCGTTCTGGGGCAGGGAGGTCCTTACGAGCAGTACTTC. It translates to CSVLGQGGPYEQYF.

This clonotype appeared many times. V is TRBV30 and J is TRBJ1-1; tentatively, D is TRBD1 (5 bases). Germline V CDR1 and CDR2: GTSNPN, SVGIG (reference sequence). Deletions cut 2 bases from V and 1 base from J, with 8 bases between. The CDR3 has 13 amino acids. The CDR3 DNA reads TGTGCCTGGAGTATTGGACAGAACACTGAAGCTTTCTTT. Its translation is CAWSIGQNTEAFF.

Regarding this clonotype: A junction boundary mismatches the germline segment, possibly from a read error. The J gene is TRBJ1-6, the V gene TRBV3-1; D unclear. Germline lookup yields CDR1 LGHDT and CDR2 YNNKEL (reference sequence). The CDR3 consists of 13 residues. CDR3 DNA: TGTGCCAGCAACCAAGCGAGAGGATCACCCCTCCACTTT. It encodes CASNQARGSPLHF.

This clonotype was seen many times. Here the CDR3 reads CASSLEAGARHEQYF. For the CDR3, the DNA is TGTGCCAGCAGCTTGGAAGCGGGGGCCCGCCACGAGCAGTACTTC. The rearrangement uses TRBV7-6 and TRBJ2-7, with TRBD2 matching over 8 bases. The CDR3 is 15 residues long. With 3 bases clipped from V and 5 bases from J, the junction kept 9 bases outside the gene matches. The germline V gene has CDR1 SGHVS and CDR2 FNYEAQ.

The chain joins TRBV29-1 to TRBJ2-5, with a weak D call TRBD2 (5 bases). The CDR3 length is 14 residues. The V gene's germline CDR1 is SQVTM and CDR2 ANQGSEA. The ends were cut back, 3 bases at V and 2 bases at J, with 13 bases in the middle. CDR3 residues: CSVEEAGGQETQYF. CDR3 DNA sequence: TGCAGCGTTGAGGAGGCAGGTGGGCAAGAGACCCAGTACTTC. Using reference TRBV29-1 and TRBJ2-5 for the parts outside the CDR3, the full variable domain is SAVISQKPSRDICQRGTSLTIQCQVDSQVTMMFWYRQQPGQSLTLIATANQGSEATYESGFVIDKFPISRPNLTFSTLTVSNMSPEDSSIYLCSVEEAGGQETQYFGPGTRLLVL.

This clonotype was detected many times. This chain uses TRBV5-1 with TRBJ2-3; D ambiguous. The V end was cut by 4 bases, the J end by 4 bases, with 7 bases between. The germline V gene has CDR1 SGHRS and CDR2 YFSETQ. The length of the CDR3 is 12 residues. CDR3 DNA: TGCGCCAGCAGCCCCCCCTCAGATACGCAGTATTTT. The encoded protein is CASSPPSDTQYF. Combining the CDR3 with reference TRBV5-1 and TRBJ2-3 gives the whole variable domain KAGVTQTPRYLIKTRGQQVTLSCSPISGHRSVSWYQQTPGQGLQFLFEYFSETQRNKGNFPGRFSGRQFSNSRSEMNVSTLELGDSALYLCASSPPSDTQYFGPGTRLTVL.

This clonotype was picked up many times. V usage is TRBV4-1 and J usage is TRBJ1-5, with a weak D call TRBD1 (6 bases). The CDR3 contains 15 residues. From germline, CDR1 is MGHRA and CDR2 YSYEKL. Deletions cut 4 bases from V and 0 bases from J, with 10 bases between. CDR3: CASSPTGISNQPQHF. CDR3 DNA sequence: TGCGCCAGCAGCCCTACAGGGATTAGCAATCAGCCCCAGCATTTT.

This clonotype was seen a few times. V usage is TRBV4-1 and J usage is TRBJ1-1; TRBD1 aligns across 7 bases. Trimming took 0 bases from V and 5 from J; bases not matched to a gene: 3. CDR3 length equals 14 residues. CDR1 is MGHRA, CDR2 YSYEKL, per germline. This chain's CDR3 is CASSQEGGWTEAFF. The CDR3 nucleotides are TGCGCCAGCAGCCAAGAAGGGGGCTGGACTGAAGCTTTCTTT.

Many counts were recorded for this clonotype. This chain connects TRBV12-3 or TRBV12-4 to TRBJ2-6, with TRBD1 matching over 8 bases. J was trimmed by 3 bases and V by 5 bases; bases with no gene match: 3. There are 15 residues in the CDR3. CDR3: CASSRQGFGANVLTF. CDR3 sequence (DNA): TGTGCCAGCAGTCGACAGGGGTTTGGGGCCAACGTCCTGACTTTC.

About this clonotype itself: Given a much more abundant clone one base away, this may be a read error. The chain links TRBV6-1 to TRBJ2-7, with D possibly being TRBD2 (6 bases). Per germline, CDR1 MNHNS and CDR2 SASEGT. V was pared by 3 bases and J by 3 bases, with 9 bases between. The CDR3 contains 13 residues. The CDR3, as DNA: TGTGCCAGCAGTGAGTGGGGGGTCTACGAGCAGTACTTC. It yields the protein CASSEWGVYEQYF.